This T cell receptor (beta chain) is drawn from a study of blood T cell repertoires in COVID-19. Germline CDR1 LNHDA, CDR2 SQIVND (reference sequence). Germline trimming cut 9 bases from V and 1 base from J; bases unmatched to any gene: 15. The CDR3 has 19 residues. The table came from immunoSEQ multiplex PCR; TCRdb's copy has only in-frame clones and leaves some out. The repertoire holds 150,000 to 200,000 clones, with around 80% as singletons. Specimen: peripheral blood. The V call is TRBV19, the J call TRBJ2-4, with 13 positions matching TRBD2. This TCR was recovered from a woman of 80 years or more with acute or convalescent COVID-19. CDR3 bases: TGTGCCAGCCAAAATAGGACTAGCGGGAGAGAGAGGGCCAAAAACATTCAGTACTTC. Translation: CASQNRTSGRERAKNIQYF.